Listed below are T cell receptor beta chains from one sample, sequenced in a study of OX40 agonist ivuxolimab in advanced cancers. Profiled with immunoSEQ multiplex PCR; TCRdb holds only in-frame clones, not every one. This table has 65,000 to 95,000 clones, around 85% appearing once. Material: CD4+ or CD8+ T cells sorted from blood, obtained in a trial of the OX40 agonist ivuxolimab. The receptor source for this set is an adult with an advanced solid tumor such as melanoma, head and neck, liver or kidney cancer. The CDR3 runs from the conserved cysteine through the conserved F or W. D genes are given only for firm matches. Not every row has a clone size; where given, it reads once, few, many or a size class.

D gene	clone size	CDR3 length	V gene	J gene	CDR3 protein	CDR3 DNA
-	-	13	TRBV14	TRBJ2-5	CASSPGLGETQYF	TGTGCCAGCAGCCCGGGGCTAGGGGAGACCCAGTACTTC
-	once	13	TRBV14	TRBJ2-2	CASSAQAVGELFF	TGTGCCAGCAGCGCACAGGCGGTCGGGGAGCTGTTTTTT
-	once	15	TRBV5-1	TRBJ2-2	CASSQGRMNTGELFF	TGCGCCAGCAGCCAGGGACGGATGAACACCGGGGAGCTGTTTTTT
TRBD1	once	15	TRBV4-2	TRBJ2-7	CASSFGTGMSYEQYF	TGTGCCAGCAGCTTTGGGACAGGGATGTCCTACGAGCAGTACTTC
-	-	14	TRBV6-5	TRBJ1-5	CASSATEQYQPQHF	TGTGCCAGCAGCGCGACGGAACAGTATCAGCCCCAGCATTTT
-	-	13	TRBV5-1	TRBJ2-7	CASSRDGPYEQYF	TGCGCCAGCAGCCGGGACGGTCCCTACGAGCAGTACTTC
TRBD2	-	18	TRBV18	TRBJ2-3	CASSPELAGSVGTDTQYF	TGTGCCAGCTCACCAGAACTAGCGGGATCCGTAGGCACAGATACGCAGTATTTT
-	-	12	TRBV5-6	TRBJ1-2	CASSSGAGGYTF	TGTGCCAGCAGCTCGGGGGCAGGGGGCTACACCTTC
TRBD2	-	16	TRBV5-6	TRBJ2-1	CASSLVSAGVRNEQFF	TGTGCCAGCAGCTTGGTCTCAGCGGGAGTCCGCAATGAGCAGTTCTTC
TRBD2	-	15	TRBV6-6	TRBJ2-7	CASTFLSGGAYEQYF	TGTGCCAGCACCTTCCTTAGCGGGGGGGCCTACGAGCAGTACTTC
TRBD1	-	14	TRBV7-9	TRBJ2-7	CASSTGTVLSEQYF	TGTGCCAGCAGCACCGGGACAGTGCTAAGCGAGCAGTACTTC
-	-	13	TRBV5-1	TRBJ1-1	CASSLGGITEAFF	TGCGCCAGCAGCTTGGGGGGAATCACTGAAGCTTTCTTT
-	-	14	TRBV2	TRBJ1-4	CASSDRRENEKLFF	TGTGCCAGCAGTGACCGCAGGGAGAATGAAAAACTGTTTTTT
-	-	15	TRBV18	TRBJ2-7	CASFGENGGTYEQYF	TGTGCCAGCTTCGGCGAAAACGGGGGCACCTACGAGCAGTACTTC
TRBD2	-	18	TRBV15	TRBJ2-3	CATSSPPGREWATDTQYF	TGTGCCACCAGCTCGCCCCCGGGGCGGGAGTGGGCTACAGATACGCAGTATTTT
-	-	12	TRBV4-1	TRBJ2-5	CASSHQGETQYF	TGCGCCAGCAGCCACCAGGGAGAGACCCAGTACTTC
-	few	12	TRBV7-2	TRBJ1-5	CASSLGNQPQHF	TGTGCCAGCAGCTTAGGCAATCAGCCCCAGCATTTT
-	-	15	TRBV5-1	TRBJ2-5	CASSSYREIQETQYF	TGCGCCAGCAGCTCCTACAGGGAAATCCAAGAGACCCAGTACTTC
-	-	13	TRBV5-8	TRBJ2-1	CASRLPALEEQFF	TGTGCCAGCAGGTTACCGGCCTTAGAAGAGCAGTTCTTC
TRBD2	-	14	TRBV10-1	TRBJ2-1	CASRVAGDGDEQFF	TGCGCCAGCAGGGTAGCGGGAGACGGCGATGAGCAGTTCTTC
TRBD1	-	14	TRBV19	TRBJ2-7	CASSLGQGAYEQYF	TGTGCCAGTAGTCTTGGACAGGGGGCCTACGAGCAGTACTTC
-	-	15	TRBV2	TRBJ1-5	CASSTRQGADQPQHF	TGTGCCAGCAGTACCCGTCAGGGCGCGGATCAGCCCCAGCATTTT
TRBD2	few	17	TRBV7-9	TRBJ2-1	CASSPPLSSGIFYEQFF	TGTGCCAGCAGCCCACCCCTGAGTAGCGGGATTTTCTATGAGCAGTTCTTC
-	-	14	TRBV9	TRBJ1-2	CASSVSGINYGYTF	TGTGCCAGCAGCGTATCAGGGATCAACTATGGCTACACCTTC
-	-	15	TRBV29-1	TRBJ2-4	CSVEDPQGTKNIQYF	TGCAGCGTTGAAGATCCCCAGGGAACCAAAAACATTCAGTACTTC
-	once	15	TRBV27	TRBJ1-5	CASRNLQGPNQPQHF	TGTGCCAGCAGGAATCTACAGGGCCCCAATCAGCCCCAGCATTTT
TRBD2	-	15	TRBV19	TRBJ2-3	CASSGQRGSTDTQYF	TGTGCCAGTAGTGGGCAGCGGGGGAGCACAGATACGCAGTATTTT
-	-	15	TRBV6-1	TRBJ2-2	CASSDLQGGAGELFF	TGTGCCAGCAGTGATTTACAGGGGGGGGCCGGGGAGCTGTTTTTT
TRBD1	-	16	TRBV5-1	TRBJ1-3	CASSLPGTGVGNTIYF	TGCGCCAGCAGCCTGCCAGGGACAGGGGTCGGAAACACCATATATTTT
-	-	13	TRBV5-6	TRBJ2-2	CASSYDNTGELFF	TGTGCCAGCAGCTACGACAACACCGGGGAGCTGTTTTTT
TRBD1	-	16	TRBV4-1	TRBJ2-2	CASSQDRGSFSGELFF	TGCGCCAGCAGCCAAGACAGGGGGAGTTTTAGCGGGGAGCTGTTTTTT
-	few	15	TRBV29-1	TRBJ1-3	CSARGGAFSGNTIYF	TGCAGCGCCCGGGGAGGGGCCTTCTCTGGAAACACCATATATTTT
-	-	14	TRBV6-5	TRBJ2-7	CASSYQGRRYEQYF	TGTGCCAGCAGTTACCAGGGACGGCGCTACGAGCAGTACTTC
TRBD1	-	17	TRBV7-9	TRBJ1-1	CASSRTPTGVSNTEAFF	TGTGCCAGCAGCCGGACCCCGACAGGGGTCTCGAACACTGAAGCTTTCTTT
-	-	14	TRBV5-4	TRBJ2-4	CARSLEEAKNIQYF	TGTGCCAGAAGCTTGGAAGAAGCCAAAAACATTCAGTACTTC
TRBD2	-	14	TRBV4-1	TRBJ2-5	CASSQGRGQETQYF	TGCGCCAGCAGCCAAGGGCGGGGGCAAGAGACCCAGTACTTC
-	-	21	TRBV5-1	TRBJ2-5	CASSSISSMGRTIRSEETQYF	TGCGCCAGCAGCTCAATTAGTTCCATGGGCCGCACGATCAGGTCGGAGGAGACCCAGTACTTC
-	once	16	TRBV18	TRBJ1-1	CASSPTLGGLGTEAFF	TGTGCCAGCTCACCAACTCTGGGGGGGCTTGGGACTGAAGCTTTCTTT
-	-	13	TRBV10-3	TRBJ1-2	CAITPDREGGYTF	TGTGCCATCACCCCGGACAGAGAGGGTGGCTACACCTTC
-	-	12	TRBV29-1	TRBJ2-3	CSVVGVADTQYF	TGCAGCGTTGTAGGTGTCGCAGATACGCAGTATTTT
-	-	17	TRBV11-2	TRBJ1-2	CASSPRAPGRLDYGYTF	TGTGCCAGCAGCCCCCGGGCCCCGGGTCGGCTGGACTATGGCTACACCTTC
TRBD2	-	16	TRBV19	TRBJ2-2	CASSIRGGAGTGELFF	TGTGCCAGTAGTATTCGGGGGGGCGCGGGCACCGGGGAGCTGTTTTTT
TRBD1	few	12	TRBV29-1	TRBJ1-1	CSVVAQGWETFF	TGCAGCGTTGTGGCACAGGGGTGGGAGACTTTCTTT
TRBD1	-	15	TRBV6-6	TRBJ1-2	CASSNRDSEHYGYTF	TGTGCCAGCAGTAACCGGGACAGTGAGCACTATGGCTACACCTTC
-	-	14	TRBV7-2	TRBJ2-1	CASSLETNSNEQFF	TGTGCCAGCAGCTTAGAAACGAACTCAAATGAGCAGTTCTTC
-	-	15	TRBV5-6	TRBJ1-6	CASSTSDSYNSPLHF	TGTGCCAGCAGCACTTCGGACAGTTATAATTCACCCCTCCACTTT
TRBD2	once	13	TRBV5-1	TRBJ2-1	CASSLVSGSEQFF	TGCGCCAGCAGCTTGGTAAGCGGGAGTGAGCAGTTCTTC
TRBD1	-	14	TRBV6-1	TRBJ2-7	CASRPTGELYEQYF	TGTGCCAGCAGGCCGACAGGGGAGCTCTACGAGCAGTACTTC
TRBD1	-	15	TRBV30	TRBJ1-5	CAWSPGTGALGAQHF	TGTGCCTGGAGTCCGGGGACAGGGGCACTCGGGGCCCAGCATTTT